The T cell receptor (beta chain) described here comes from a study of spatial heterogeneity in lung cancer. About the study: The count of detected beta-chain sequences consistently exceeded that of alpha-chain sequences. Notes on the study in general: Resection saw ubiquitous expanded tumor TCRs appear in blood more than follow-up did.

A single record per CDR3 protein comes from TCRdb applying MiXCR to the 5' RACE reads. Found here are over 6,000 distinct CDR3 sequences, 5.4% of them singletons; the top ten hold 35% to 40%. Germline V lookup: CDR1 SGHDT, CDR2 YYEEEE. The CDR3 is 14 amino acids. Trimming took off 4 bases at V and 4 bases at J, with 14 bases between the two ends. This clonotype was seen a few times. What it binds is unknown. Stated time point: sample taken at primary tumor resection. The sequenced material consisted of unsorted whole RNA from tumor, nontumor lung or frozen PBMC. The genes are TRBV5-6 and TRBJ1-2, with D maybe TRBD1 (5 bases). The sequence came from a male donor with early-stage non-small cell lung cancer. The sequences come from PBMCs, collected at surgery. The CDR3 loop is CASSVDGTGYGYTF. As DNA, the CDR3 is TGTGCCAGCAGCGTGGACGGGACTGGCTATGGCTACACCTTC.